The 27 T cell receptor beta chains below were found in one sample sequenced in a study of human T cells and chemical hapten exposure. MiXCR, run by TCRdb on the RACE reads, gives a single entry per CDR3 protein. The sample lists tens of thousands of distinct CDR3 sequences; 10% were seen once. Time point: patch test 1, 2 weeks after DPC sensitization. Treatment: therapeutic diphenylcyclopropenone sensitization with weekly scalp DPC. Specimen: whole blood, collected in connection with sensitization to the hapten diphenylcyclopropenone (DPC). The receptors shown here come from a man between 40 and 49 years old with alopecia areata. Some clones in this sample may be carry-over from other donors' samples.

There are many counts of this clonotype. The chain combines TRBV20-1 with TRBJ1-3; the match to TRBD1 covers 8 bases. From germline, CDR1 is DFQATT and CDR2 SNEGSKA (reference sequence). The trim removed 6 bases at V and 3 bases at J, leaving 4 bases unmatched. CDR3 length: 13 residues. Written as DNA, the CDR3 is TGCAGTGCCATCAGGGGGCTTGGAAACACCATATATTTT. Its translation is CSAIRGLGNTIYF.

This clonotype was picked up a small number of times. For the CDR3, the DNA is TGCAGCGTTGAAGATCGAAGGGACAGTAACTATGGCTACACCTTC. Translation: CSVEDRRDSNYGYTF. V and J are TRBV29-1 and TRBJ1-2, with TRBD1 matching over 7 bases. J lost 1 base, V lost 0 bases, and 5 bases had no gene match. Germline V gives CDR1 SQVTM, CDR2 ANQGSEA. The CDR3 length is 15 residues. Full variable domain (rest looked up from reference TRBV29-1 and TRBJ1-2): SAVISQKPSRDICQRGTSLTIQCQVDSQVTMMFWYRQQPGQSLTLIATANQGSEATYESGFVIDKFPISRPNLTFSTLTVSNMSPEDSSIYLCSVEDRRDSNYGYTFGSGTRLTVV.

In this sample, this clonotype turned up a few times. V and J are TRBV30 and TRBJ1-1; tentatively, D is TRBD1 (6 bases). The CDR3 length is 12 residues. Germline V gene sequence: CDR1 GTSNPN, CDR2 SVGIG (reference sequence). Trimming took off 2 bases at V and 3 bases at J, with 7 bases between the two ends. DNA for the CDR3: TGTGCCTGGAGTCGGACAGACACTGAAGCTTTCTTT. Translation: CAWSRTDTEAFF. The variable domain in full, with the rest retrieved from reference TRBV30 and TRBJ1-1, is SQTIHQWPATLVQPVGSPLSLECTVEGTSNPNLYWYRQAAGRGLQLLFYSVGIGQISSEVPQNLSASRPQDRQFILSSKKLLLSDSGFYLCAWSRTDTEAFFGQGTRLTVV.

The chain has TRBV5-1 and TRBJ2-3; perhaps TRBD1 as D (6 bases). V was clipped by 1 base and J by 4 bases, with 16 bases between them. The CDR3 covers 16 residues. The germline gives CDR1 SGHRS, CDR2 YFSETQ. CDR3 protein: CASSLRQGPSSDTQYF. The CDR3 coding sequence is TGCGCCAGCAGCTTGCGGCAGGGGCCTTCTTCAGATACGCAGTATTTT.

This clonotype was found a few times. V gene TRBV6-2 or TRBV6-3 combines with J gene TRBJ2-7; 9 nucleotides align to TRBD2. CDR1 and CDR2 from the germline V gene are MNHEY and SVGEGT. After removal of 6 bases from V and 1 base from J, the junction contained 7 bases not matched to a gene. The CDR3 covers 15 residues. CDR3 protein: CASSIAGESSYEQYF. The CDR3 DNA is TGTGCCAGCAGCATAGCGGGAGAATCGTCCTACGAGCAGTACTTC.

The chain recombines TRBV19 with TRBJ2-7, with TRBD2 matching 13 bases. CDR1 and CDR2 (germline): LNHDA, SQIVND (reference sequence). Germline trimming cut 3 bases from V and 13 bases from J; bases unmatched to any gene: 9. This CDR3 has 14 amino acids. CDR3 in DNA: TGTGCCAGTAGTATGAAGGGACTAGCGGGACCCGTCTACGTC. Protein product: CASSMKGLAGPVYV.

This clonotype was found many times. The V and J genes are TRBV7-2 and TRBJ1-1; 7 bases fit TRBD1. Losses at the gene ends were 6 bases for V and 4 bases for J; bases not matched to a gene: 5. CDR3 length: 13 residues. Germline V gives CDR1 SGHTA, CDR2 FQGNSA. The CDR3: CASSRYRGTEAFF. The CDR3 DNA reads as TGTGCCAGCAGTCGGTACAGGGGCACTGAAGCTTTCTTT.

The chain is built from TRBV27 and TRBJ1-5, with D unresolved. CDR1 is MNHEY, CDR2 SMNVEV, per germline (reference sequence). V was trimmed by 2 bases and J by 0 bases, leaving 8 bases between them. CDR3 size: 15 residues. In DNA form, the CDR3 reads TGTGCCAGCAGTTTAAATGAAGATAGCAATCAGCCCCAGCATTTT. Translation: CASSLNEDSNQPQHF.

This chain uses TRBV25-1 with TRBJ2-2, with D maybe TRBD1 (6 bases). CDR3 length: 14 amino acids. Germline loops: CDR1 MGHDK, CDR2 SYGVNS. V was cut by 3 bases and J by 1 base, with 6 bases left in between. DNA of the CDR3: TGTGCCAGCAGTGAGACAGGGAACACCGGGGAGCTGTTTTTT. Translation: CASSETGNTGELFF.

The chain couples TRBV15 to TRBJ2-3, with TRBD2 matching over 11 bases. Germline lookup yields CDR1 LNHNV and CDR2 YYDKDF (reference sequence). The CDR3 has 19 amino acids. J was trimmed by 5 bases and V by 2 bases; bases with no gene match: 15. The CDR3 loop is CATSRPVRAGLAGQDTQYF. The CDR3 DNA follows: TGTGCCACCAGCAGACCGGTTAGGGCCGGACTAGCGGGTCAAGATACGCAGTATTTT.

There are a few counts of this clonotype. CDR3 in DNA: TGTGCCACCAGCAGAGATGGGGGGCTCTACGAGCAGTACGTC. Residues: CATSRDGGLYEQYV. The chain is built from TRBV15 and TRBJ2-7; D may match TRBD1 or TRBD2 (6 bases each). Germline V lookup: CDR1 LNHNV, CDR2 YYDKDF (reference sequence). V was shortened by 0 bases and J by 3 bases, with 9 bases between the two germline ends. This CDR3 is built from 14 residues.

This clonotype was seen repeatedly, ten times or more. J is TRBJ2-2 and V is TRBV6-1, with D perhaps assigned TRBD1 or TRBD2 (5 bases each). The ends were cut back, 4 bases at V and 3 bases at J, with 12 bases in the middle. This CDR3 has 15 residues. Germline-derived CDR1 and CDR2 are MNHNS and SASEGT. The CDR3 sequence is CASSVWGIDTGELFF. CDR3 coding DNA: TGTGCCAGCAGTGTTTGGGGGATAGACACCGGGGAGCTGTTTTTT.

V and J are TRBV6-4 and TRBJ2-4; D is unclear. Trimming removed 6 bases from V and 5 bases from J, with 11 bases in between. The CDR3 is 13 residues long. The germline gives CDR1 MRHNA, CDR2 SNTAGT. CDR3 nucleotides: TGTGCCAGCAGACCAAACAGCCAAAACATTCAGTACTTC. It translates to CASRPNSQNIQYF.

This clonotype was recorded many times. The chain links TRBV7-9 to TRBJ2-3; no definite D call. The CDR3 sequence is 14 residues long. Trimming removed 3 bases from V and 0 bases from J, with 7 bases in between. The germline gives CDR1 SEHNR, CDR2 FQNEAQ (reference sequence). CDR3: CASSFVDSTDTQYF. DNA of the CDR3: TGTGCCAGCAGCTTCGTGGACAGCACAGATACGCAGTATTTT.

Of note for this clonotype: One end of the junction does not line up with germline, which may come from a read error. This rearrangement joins TRBV27 to TRBJ2-4; TRBD2 agrees at 9 bases. The germline V gene has CDR1 MNHEY and CDR2 SMNVEV (reference sequence). The CDR3 runs to 16 residues. The DNA for the CDR3 is TGTGCCAGCAGTTCCCGGGTAGCGGGAGCCCAAAACATTCAGTACTTC. Its translation is CASSSRVAGAQNIQYF.

The rearrangement joins TRBV6-6 to TRBJ2-7, with 7 bases lining up with TRBD1. The CDR3 loop spans 13 amino acids. Germline CDR1 reads MNHNY; CDR2 reads SVGAGI (reference sequence). With V trimmed by 5 bases and J by 9 bases, 10 bases remained unmatched. CDR3 DNA sequence: TGTGCCAGCAGTCAGGTGACTCCAGGGGGGCAGTACGTC. This sequence encodes CASSQVTPGGQYV.

The chain links TRBV6-6 to TRBJ1-5; 8 bases fit TRBD1. The germline CDR1 and CDR2 sequences are MNHNY and SVGAGI (reference sequence). V was pared by 8 bases and J by 2 bases, with 2 bases of the junction left unmatched. The CDR3 sequence is 13 residues long. Written as DNA, the CDR3 is TGTGCCAGCGACAGGGGAGGCAATCAGCCCCAGCATTTT. It translates to CASDRGGNQPQHF.

The chain uses TRBV4-3 and TRBJ2-3, with D perhaps being TRBD1 or TRBD2 (5 bases each). The CDR3 covers 18 residues. The germline V and J ends were trimmed by 0 bases and 2 bases, with 18 bases remaining between them. Germline loops: CDR1 LGHNA, CDR2 YSLEER. The CDR3 coding sequence is TGCGCCAGCAGCCAAGATTGGCTCCGGGACCGAAACACAGATACGCAGTATTTT. Translated, it gives CASSQDWLRDRNTDTQYF.

This clonotype was counted at least ten times. The chain joins TRBV6-6 to TRBJ2-1, with D maybe TRBD1 (5 bases). This CDR3 contains 12 residues. Trimming left V 2 bases short and J 10 bases short, with 9 bases between. The germline V gene encodes CDR1 MNHNY and CDR2 SVGAGI (reference sequence). The CDR3 bases are TGTGCCAGCAGTTACGTGGGGCCGGAGCAGTTCTTC. Translated, it gives CASSYVGPEQFF.

This clonotype was detected ten times or more. This chain connects TRBV7-3 to TRBJ2-1, with 11 positions matching TRBD2. CDR3 length equals 15 residues. Per the germline V gene, CDR1 is SGHTA and CDR2 is FQGTGA. The ends lost 5 bases at V and 4 bases at J; junction bases unmatched: 4. CDR3 sequence: CASSVAGGGYNEQFF. The CDR3 nucleotides are TGTGCCAGCAGCGTAGCGGGAGGGGGTTACAATGAGCAGTTCTTC.

This clonotype was detected many times. The chain joins TRBV24-1 to TRBJ1-1, with 7 bases identical to TRBD1. The germline V gene encodes CDR1 KGHDR and CDR2 SFDVKD. CDR3 size: 13 residues. The J segment lost 7 bases and the V segment lost 7 bases, leaving 8 bases of the junction unmatched. CDR3 in DNA: TGTGCCACCAGCCTGACAGGGTCTGGTGAAGCTTTCTTT. Amino acids: CATSLTGSGEAFF.

This clonotype was seen more than once but under ten times. This chain joins TRBV6-2 or TRBV6-3 and TRBJ2-1; 12 bases fit TRBD2. V lost 0 bases to trimming and J lost 6 bases; unmatched junction nucleotides: 9. This CDR3 comprises 18 residues. Per germline, CDR1 MNHEY and CDR2 SVGEGT. CDR3 in DNA: TGTGCCAGCAGTTACTCGACTAGCGGGAGCCTTTTAACCAATGAGCAGTTCTTC. Its protein product is CASSYSTSGSLLTNEQFF.

This clonotype was counted between two and nine times. The J gene is TRBJ2-5, the V gene TRBV28; 8 positions agree with TRBD2. The V gene's germline CDR1 is MDHEN and CDR2 SYDVKM. This CDR3 spans 14 amino acids. With 10 bases clipped from V and 5 bases from J, the junction kept 12 bases outside the gene matches. The CDR3 here is CAILAREGLETQYF. The CDR3 nucleotides are TGTGCCATCCTGGCCCGGGAGGGCCTGGAGACCCAGTACTTC.

This clonotype was seen more than once but under ten times. The CDR3 coding sequence is TGTGCCAGCAGTGAGAACAGACCAAACTACGAGCAGTACTTC. It is translated as CASSENRPNYEQYF. The chain combines TRBV25-1 with TRBJ2-7; D gene uncertain. The CDR3 has 14 residues. The germline V gene encodes CDR1 MGHDK and CDR2 SYGVNS. V lost 3 bases and J lost 3, with 12 bases in between.

The sample holds a few counts of this clonotype. This sequence joins TRBV6-1 and TRBJ2-1, with TRBD2 matching 12 bases. V was pared by 0 bases and J by 6 bases, with 12 bases of the junction left unmatched. CDR1 and CDR2 (germline): MNHNS, SASEGT. This CDR3 region has 19 residues. The CDR3 bases are TGTGCCAGCAGTGAAGCAAACCCCTTGACTAGCGGGAGTCCCAATGAGCAGTTCTTC. It translates to CASSEANPLTSGSPNEQFF.

This chain connects TRBV18 to TRBJ2-7; 8 bases align to TRBD1. Germline CDR1 reads KGHSH; CDR2 reads LQKENI. CDR3 size: 16 residues. V shed 3 bases, J shed 3 bases, and the junction held 10 bases outside the gene matches. The DNA for the CDR3 is TGTGCCAGCTCACCGAACCGGGACAGGTTCTTCTACGAGCAGTACTTC. Translated: CASSPNRDRFFYEQYF.

The table lists this clonotype with a few counts. The chain couples TRBV6-2 or TRBV6-3 to TRBJ1-5; D is unresolved. CDR1 is MNHEY, CDR2 SVGEGT, per germline. V lost 3 bases to trimming and J lost 0 bases, with 6 bases between them. This CDR3 region has 14 residues. This chain's CDR3 is CASSYGLSNQPQHF. Here the CDR3 DNA reads TGTGCCAGCAGTTATGGACTTAGCAATCAGCCCCAGCATTTT.